This T cell receptor (beta chain) was identified during a study of T-cell reconstitution after alpha-beta-depleted transplantation in children. About this clonotype: Its antigen remains unknown.

Study observations and caveats: Newly generated T cells supplied most T-cell counts and diversity one year post-transplant. TCRbeta diversity was high at day 60 in some patients (a result of surviving recipient T cells and thymic progenitors). Reportedly, only several hundred clones from non-depleted graft cells drove alpha-beta T-cell counts at about two months.

CDR3 size: 11 residues. Trimming took 8 bases from V and 5 from J, leaving 9 bases between them. From germline, CDR1 is LNHNV and CDR2 YYDKDF (reference sequence). TCRbeta library construction was performed incorporating unique molecular identifiers. One entry per CDR3 protein, called by TCRdb with MiXCR from the PCR reads. This sample has hundreds of thousands of distinct CDR3 sequences; 10% to 15% occur once, and the top ten carry around 2.2%. The chain is built from TRBV15 and TRBJ1-2; D is unclear. Sequencing used PBMCs, mostly from graft donor cells, obtained 360 days after TCRalphabeta/CD19-depleted stem cell transplant. The sequence came from a male patient aged 10 to 17 who had a stem cell transplant for acute myeloid leukemia, so the T cells may come from the graft donor. Written as DNA, the CDR3 is TGTGCCACCGGGAACACGTATGGCTACACCTTC. Translating gives CATGNTYGYTF.